Below, 2 T cell receptor beta chains from the same sample are listed, as sequenced in a study of T-cell reconstitution after alpha-beta-depleted transplantation in children. A library of TCRbeta sequences, prepared with unique molecular identifiers, was generated. Each CDR3 protein is one row after TCRdb ran MiXCR on the PCR reads. The profile shows about 980,000 distinct CDR3 sequences, about 26% of them singletons. This specimen consisted of PBMCs, mostly from graft donor cells, obtained 360 days after TCRalphabeta/CD19-depleted stem cell transplant. The receptors were gathered from a boy in the first two years of life who had a stem cell transplant for SCID, so the T cells may come from the graft donor.

This chain joins TRBV20-1 and TRBJ1-1; the D gene is possibly TRBD1 (5 bases). The V gene's germline CDR1 is DFQATT and CDR2 SNEGSKA (reference sequence). This CDR3 region has 13 residues. The V end lost 2 bases, the J end lost 8 bases, and 15 bases lay between the germline ends. CDR3 in DNA: TGCAGTGCTAGATGGTCAGGGATGAGGGAAGCTTTCTTT. Its protein product is CSARWSGMREAFF.

This clonotype was counted between two and nine times. The chain combines TRBV7-2 with TRBJ2-7; D is possibly TRBD1 or TRBD2 (6 bases each). CDR1 is SGHTA and CDR2 is FQGNSA in the germline V gene. The CDR3 sequence is 14 residues long. V was cut by 11 bases and J by 0 bases, with 17 bases left in between. The CDR3, as DNA: TGTGCCTGCCGAGAGGGGGGAGTCTCCTACGAGCAGTACTTC. Encoded protein: CACREGGVSYEQYF.